The T cell receptor (beta chain) described here comes from a study of blood T cell repertoires in COVID-19. Profiled with immunoSEQ multiplex PCR; TCRdb holds only in-frame clones, not every one. The sample carries some 490,000 clones, 70% to 90% recorded once. This sequence was found in a woman aged 60-75 years who had recovered from COVID-19. The sequencing sample was made of PBMCs or T cells enriched from blood (not recorded which).

CDR3 bases: TGTGCCAGCAGCTTGAGGGACAGGGGGCTAATAGGCTACACCTTC. Its translation: CASSLRDRGLIGYTF. V usage is TRBV5-8 and J usage is TRBJ1-2; the match to TRBD1 covers 12 bases. V shed 1 base and J 8 bases; nucleotides not matched to a gene: 6. Germline loops: CDR1 SGHTS, CDR2 YDEGEE. The length of the CDR3 is 15 residues.